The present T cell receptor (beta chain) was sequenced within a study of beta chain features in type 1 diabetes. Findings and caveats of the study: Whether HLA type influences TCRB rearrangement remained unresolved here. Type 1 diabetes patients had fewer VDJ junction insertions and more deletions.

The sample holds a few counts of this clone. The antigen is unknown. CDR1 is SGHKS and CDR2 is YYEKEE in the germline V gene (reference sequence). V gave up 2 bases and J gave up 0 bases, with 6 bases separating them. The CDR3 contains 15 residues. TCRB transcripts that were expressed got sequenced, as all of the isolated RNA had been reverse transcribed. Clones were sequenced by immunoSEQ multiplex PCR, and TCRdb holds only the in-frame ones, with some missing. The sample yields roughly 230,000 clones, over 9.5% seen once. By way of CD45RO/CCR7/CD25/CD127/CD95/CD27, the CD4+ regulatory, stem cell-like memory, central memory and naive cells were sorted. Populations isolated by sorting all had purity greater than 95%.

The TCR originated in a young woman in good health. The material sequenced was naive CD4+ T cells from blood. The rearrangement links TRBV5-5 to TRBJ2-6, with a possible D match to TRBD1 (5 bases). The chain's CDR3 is CASSLQVSGANVLTF. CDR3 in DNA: TGTGCCAGCAGCTTACAGGTCTCTGGGGCCAACGTCCTGACTTTC.